This TCR beta chain was identified during a study of shared clonotypes between healthy human individuals. Regarding the study as a whole: Among donors, sharing of clonotypes was expected to be affected by sequencing depth.

Trimming cost V 1 base and J 8 bases; bases outside gene matches: 6. The CDR3 length is 14 residues. CDR1 KGHSH and CDR2 LQKENI come from the germline V gene. Profiled with immunoSEQ multiplex PCR; TCRdb holds only in-frame clones, not every one. Found here are over a million clones, approximately 80% of them singletons; the top ten hold under 0.8%. A note on this clone: Antigen specificity is unknown. Other DNA sequences in the same sample also yield this CDR3.

The chain is built from TRBV18 and TRBJ1-2; 8 bases map to TRBD1. The sequenced material came from memory CD4+ T cells from PBMCs. The subset was: CD45RA-negative fraction. This TCR was sampled from a man between 18 and 29 years old in good health. Some clones in this sample may be carry-over from other donors' samples. The CDR3 DNA reads TGTGCCAGCTCACCACTGACAGGGGAGGGCGGCTACACCTTC. This translates into CASSPLTGEGGYTF.